This TCR beta chain was observed in a study of T cells in Graves' hyperthyroidism and ophthalmopathy. Any patient presenting with uncontrolled infection, other autoimmune disease, pregnancy or lactation was left out. Diagnoses used clinical symptoms, serum thyroxine and TRAb, thyroid ultrasound and orbital computed tomography. This clonotype has more than one count but fewer than ten. Amplification of TCR beta CDR3 regions was performed using RNA transcripts as template. HTBI primers were the set used in a first-round RT-PCR of the TCR CDR3. TCRdb called the multiplex PCR reads again in MiXCR, with one record for every CDR3 protein. This table holds a few hundred thousand distinct CDR3 sequences, around 16% found once. V was clipped by 4 bases and J by 5 bases; unmatched bases: 10. CDR3 size: 16 residues. Germline assignment: CDR1 MNHEY and CDR2 SMNVEV (reference sequence).

Sample: blood. This chain joins TRBV27 and TRBJ2-2, with TRBD2 matching 7 bases. The clonotype originates from a woman aged 25-40 years with Graves' ophthalmopathy. The CDR3 reads CASSSGVGGGTGELFF. In DNA form, the CDR3 reads TGTGCCAGCAGTTCCGGGGTTGGGGGGGGGACCGGGGAGCTGTTTTTT.